This record covers a single T cell receptor (beta chain). This entry is derived from a study of T cell responses to AZD1222 COVID-19 vaccine. TCRdb keeps only in-frame clones here, not all; method: immunoSEQ multiplex PCR. The repertoire holds about 180,000 clones, with around nine tenths as singletons. This TCR derives from an adult in good health. This specimen consisted of peripheral blood, obtained on day 0 of AZD1222 vaccination.

The CDR3: CASSDGRGLDREQFF. CDR3 nucleotides: TGTGCCAGCTCTGACGGGCGGGGGCTCGACAGAGAGCAGTTCTTC. V usage is TRBV28 and J usage is TRBJ2-1, with D maybe TRBD2 (7 bases). CDR3 length: 15 residues. Trimming shortened V by 8 bases and J by 10 bases, and 24 bases separated the two germline ends. Germline V CDR1 and CDR2: MDHEN, SYDVKM.